Given below is one T cell receptor (beta chain) in context. This sample stems from a study of technical replicates of blood from a handful of donors. With 0 bases removed from V and 7 bases from J, the gap between germline ends came to 17 bases. The V gene's germline CDR1 is SGHRS and CDR2 YFSETQ. CDR3 length: 16 residues. Assay used: immunoSEQ multiplex PCR; TCRdb lists only in-frame clones, some missing. The repertoire has 7,500 to 9,500 clones, roughly 91% of them found once; the top ten carry less than 9.5%. The TCR sequence derives from a human donor in good health. The V and J genes are TRBV5-1 and TRBJ1-5; D possibly corresponds to TRBD1 (5 bases). The sample was PBMCs. The CDR3 DNA reads TGCGCCAGCAGCTTGGCCGGGGCGGGATCGGGACAGCCCCAGCATTTT. Translating it yields CASSLAGAGSGQPQHF.